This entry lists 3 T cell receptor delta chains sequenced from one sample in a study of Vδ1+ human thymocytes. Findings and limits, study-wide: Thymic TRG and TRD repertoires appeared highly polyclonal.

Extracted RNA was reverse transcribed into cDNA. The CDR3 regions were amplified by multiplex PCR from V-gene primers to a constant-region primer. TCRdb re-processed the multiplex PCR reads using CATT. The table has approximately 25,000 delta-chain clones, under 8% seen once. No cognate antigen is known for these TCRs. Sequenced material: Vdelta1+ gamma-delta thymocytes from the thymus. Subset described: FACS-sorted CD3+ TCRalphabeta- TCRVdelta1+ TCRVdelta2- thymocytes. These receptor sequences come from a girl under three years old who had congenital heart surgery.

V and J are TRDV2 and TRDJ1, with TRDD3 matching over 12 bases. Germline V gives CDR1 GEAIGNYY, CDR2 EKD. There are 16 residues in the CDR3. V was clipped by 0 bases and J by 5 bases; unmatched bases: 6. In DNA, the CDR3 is TGTGCCTGTGACACCGAAGCTGGGGGATACGCTGATAAACTCATCTTT. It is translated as CACDTEAGGYADKLIF.

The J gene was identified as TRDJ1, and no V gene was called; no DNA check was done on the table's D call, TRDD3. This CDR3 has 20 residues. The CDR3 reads CALGDYWGRFSPSYTDKLIF. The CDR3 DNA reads TGTGCTCTTGGGGACTATTGGGGGCGATTCTCCCCCTCGTACACCGATAAACTCATCTTT.

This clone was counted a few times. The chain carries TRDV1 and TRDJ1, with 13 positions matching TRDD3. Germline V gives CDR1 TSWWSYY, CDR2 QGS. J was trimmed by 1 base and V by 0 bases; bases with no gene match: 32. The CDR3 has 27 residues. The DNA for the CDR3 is TGTGCTCTTGGGGAACTTTCTGGTCAGGGCTTCCTCCCTTCCCTACTGGGGGATACGCGGCTCACCGATAAACTCATCTTT. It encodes CALGELSGQGFLPSLLGDTRLTDKLIF.